This is a list of T cell receptor beta chains from one sample in a study of T cell responses to AZD1222 COVID-19 vaccine. The assay was immunoSEQ multiplex PCR, and TCRdb's table has in-frame clones only and misses some. The data show around 120,000 clones, with around 90% seen just once and roughly 1% held by the top ten. Sequencing used peripheral blood, obtained 28 days after the second AZD1222 dose. Receptors originate from an adult who received the AZD1222 COVID-19 vaccine. Both conserved end residues are part of each CDR3. Each record gives: V gene, CDR3 length, D gene, J gene, clone size, CDR3 DNA, CDR3 protein. D genes are given only for firm matches. The listing skips clone size in some rows; elsewhere it reads once, few, many or a size class.

TRBV2	15	TRBD1	TRBJ1-3	.	TGTGCCAGCAGTTCCGACAGGGGGCCAGGAAACACCATATATTTT	CASSSDRGPGNTIYF
TRBV2	14	.	TRBJ1-4	.	TGTGCCAGCGGACCGTTAGGGCAGCAGGAAAAACTGTTTTTT	CASGPLGQQEKLFF
TRBV21-1	13	.	TRBJ2-7	.	TGTGCCAGCAGCAAGAATGGAGACTACGAGCAGTACTTC	CASSKNGDYEQYF
TRBV28	15	.	TRBJ1-2	.	TGTGCCAGCAGTTTAAGAGAGTACGGGGGCTATGGCTACACCTTC	CASSLREYGGYGYTF
TRBV15	14	.	TRBJ2-1	.	TGTGCCACCAGCCGTAAGCGGGCCGACAATGAGCAGTTCTTC	CATSRKRADNEQFF
TRBV7-8	15	.	TRBJ2-7	.	TGTGCCAGCAGCCCCGGGTCGCAGACTCACTACGAGCAGTACTTC	CASSPGSQTHYEQYF
TRBV27	15	.	TRBJ2-5	once	TGTGCCAGCAGTCCGAGCGGTTCAGGAAAAGAGACCCAGTACTTC	CASSPSGSGKETQYF
TRBV29-1	13	TRBD1	TRBJ2-5	.	TGCAGCGTTACGGGACAGGGCGTGGAGACCCAGTACTTC	CSVTGQGVETQYF
TRBV6-5	14	TRBD2	TRBJ2-5	.	TGTGCCAGCAGCCCGACTAGCGGGAGTGAGACCCAGTACTTC	CASSPTSGSETQYF
TRBV14	18	TRBD2	TRBJ2-1	.	TGTGCCAGCAGCCCCCGGTGGAGGTCGGGGGGGCCATACAATGAGCAGTTCTTC	CASSPRWRSGGPYNEQFF
TRBV30	13	.	TRBJ1-5	.	TGTGCCTGGAGTCTCCGGGGGGACCAGCCCCAGCATTTT	CAWSLRGDQPQHF
TRBV7-3	16	TRBD2	TRBJ2-3	.	TGTGCCAGCAGCACTACTAGCGGGAGTGGGGCAGATACGCAGTATTTT	CASSTTSGSGADTQYF
TRBV7-8	15	.	TRBJ1-2	.	TGTGCCAGCAGCTTAGGGTCCCTCCAGGGCTATGGCTACACCTTC	CASSLGSLQGYGYTF
TRBV7-2	15	TRBD2	TRBJ2-7	.	TGTGCCAGCAGCTCACCGTCTAGCGGAAAATACGAGCAGTACTTC	CASSSPSSGKYEQYF
TRBV6-4	14	.	TRBJ2-1	.	TGTGCCAGCAGTGACTCGGACGTTTCCAATGAGCAGTTCTTC	CASSDSDVSNEQFF
TRBV7-2	14	.	TRBJ2-7	.	TGTGCCAGCAGCTTAATAGCGGCCTCCTACGAGCAGTACTTC	CASSLIAASYEQYF
TRBV4-1	18	TRBD1	TRBJ1-1	.	TGCGCCAGCAGCCAAGATCGTTCGGGACAGGCCGGGAACACTGAAGCTTTCTTT	CASSQDRSGQAGNTEAFF
TRBV12-3/TRBV12-4	12	.	TRBJ1-5	.	TGTGCCAGCAGTTTAGGGGATCAGCCCCAGCATTTT	CASSLGDQPQHF
TRBV28	19	TRBD2	TRBJ2-7	.	TGTGCCAGCAGTTTTGAGATTGGTCAGCGGGAGGGGTTCTCCTACGAGCAGTACTTC	CASSFEIGQREGFSYEQYF
TRBV11-2	19	TRBD1	TRBJ1-1	.	TGTGCCAGCAGCGTAGGACCGGGACAGGGGGCTCCCCGGCACACTGAAGCTTTCTTT	CASSVGPGQGAPRHTEAFF
TRBV7-8	15	.	TRBJ2-1	.	TGTGCCAGCAGCTTAGTCGCCCCCGCAAGGGGTGAGCAGTTCTTC	CASSLVAPARGEQFF
TRBV12-3/TRBV12-4	10	.	TRBJ1-2	.	TGTGCCAGCGGGGGGCTTTCCTACACCTTC	CASGGLSYTF
TRBV7-9	18	TRBD2	TRBJ2-7	.	TGTGCCAGCAGCTTCTCTGGTAGCGGGAGCGAAATCTCCTACGAGCAGTACTTC	CASSFSGSGSEISYEQYF
TRBV11-3	16	TRBD1	TRBJ1-1	.	TGTGCCAGCAGCTTAGGGGACAGGGGAGGGAACACTGAAGCTTTCTTT	CASSLGDRGGNTEAFF
TRBV6-5	15	.	TRBJ1-3	.	TGTGCCAGCAGCGCCGACAGGTCTTCTGGAAACACCATATATTTT	CASSADRSSGNTIYF
TRBV5-4	17	.	TRBJ1-3	.	TGTGCCAGCAGCTTGGATTTGGGAGGCTCGGGTGGAAACACCATATATTTT	CASSLDLGGSGGNTIYF
TRBV6-5	13	.	TRBJ1-4	.	TGTGCCAGCGGGAGGGGTGCTAATGAAAAACTGTTTTTT	CASGRGANEKLFF
TRBV27	13	.	TRBJ2-1	.	TGTGCCAGCCGTGGACTAACCTACAATGAGCAGTTCTTC	CASRGLTYNEQFF
TRBV7-9	14	.	TRBJ1-1	.	TGTGCCAGCAGCTTATATGGGTTGAACACTGAAGCTTTCTTT	CASSLYGLNTEAFF
TRBV5-1	13	.	TRBJ1-2	.	TGCGCCAGCAGCTTCGAACCTAACTATGGCTACACCTTC	CASSFEPNYGYTF
TRBV4-2	17	TRBD2	TRBJ2-4	.	TGTGCCAGCAGCCAAGAGGTAGCGGGGATAGCCAAAAACATTCAGTACTTC	CASSQEVAGIAKNIQYF
TRBV11-3	15	.	TRBJ2-1	.	TGTGCCAGCAGCTTAGTTGGGGGGTCATACAATGAGCAGTTCTTC	CASSLVGGSYNEQFF
TRBV3-1/TRBV3-2	16	TRBD2	TRBJ2-1	.	TGTGCCAGCAGCCAAGAAGGCGGGAGGGGAAGCAATGAGCAGTTCTTC	CASSQEGGRGSNEQFF
TRBV6-5	14	.	TRBJ1-1	.	TGTGCCAGCAGTTACTCTCCAGGGGATACTGAAGCTTTCTTT	CASSYSPGDTEAFF
TRBV6-5	15	.	TRBJ1-6	.	TGTGCCAGCAGTTACGCGGACAGTACCAATTCACCCCTCCACTTT	CASSYADSTNSPLHF
TRBV14	14	.	TRBJ1-1	.	TGTGCCAGCAGCCCCTTGACAGGCTTCACTGAAGCTTTCTTT	CASSPLTGFTEAFF
TRBV7-2	16	.	TRBJ2-3	.	TGTGCCAGCAGCCATCTTACTAGGACTAGCACAGATACGCAGTATTTT	CASSHLTRTSTDTQYF
TRBV6-4	13	.	TRBJ2-3	.	TGTGCCAGCAGTGACTCGATGGGAGCTAGGCGGTATTTT	CASSDSMGARRYF
TRBV11-1	13	.	TRBJ2-1	.	TGTGCCAGCACCACGGACGGGTACAATGAGCAGTTCTTC	CASTTDGYNEQFF
TRBV7-7	12	.	TRBJ2-2	.	TGTGCCAGCAGCTTAGCGGGGGGGGAGCTGTTTTTT	CASSLAGGELFF
TRBV10-3	15	TRBD1	TRBJ2-2	.	TGTGCCATCAGTGTCCAGGGGGCGGGCACCGGGGAGCTGTTTTTT	CAISVQGAGTGELFF
TRBV12-5	14	.	TRBJ2-4	.	TGTGCTAGTGGTTTGGGAGAGGCCAAAAACATTCAGTACTTC	CASGLGEAKNIQYF
TRBV11-2	15	.	TRBJ2-7	.	TGTGCCAGCAGCTTGAAATGGTCAGGGGTTGTCGAGCAGTACTTC	CASSLKWSGVVEQYF
TRBV7-2	16	.	TRBJ1-4	.	TGTGCCAGCAGCTTAAACCCCCCAGGAGGGAATGAAAAACTGTTTTTT	CASSLNPPGGNEKLFF
TRBV3-1/TRBV3-2	15	TRBD2	TRBJ2-5	.	TGTGCCAGCAGCCTTATTAGCGGGAGCGGTGAGACCCAGTACTTC	CASSLISGSGETQYF